The next 30 T cell receptor beta chains were all read from a single sample in a study of regulatory T cells in long-lasting Graves disease. Time point reported: persistent/refractory GD, antithyroid drugs over 5 years with positive TRAb. Extracted RNA from PBMCs served as the source of the TCR library. Building of the TCR beta libraries involved iRepertoire HTBI primers and Arm-PCR of CDR3 regions. TCRdb re-called the multiplex PCR reads with MiXCR, one entry per CDR3 protein. Among approximately 400,000 distinct CDR3 sequences listed, approximately 23% were seen once. Sequenced here: peripheral blood mononuclear cells (PBMCs), sampled when the disease was refractory, from a patient treated with antithyroid drugs. The receptors here all came from a woman in her 40s with Graves disease.

This clonotype was detected many times. The gene calls are TRBV28 and TRBJ1-3; no clear D. The CDR3 extends over 15 amino acids. CDR1 and CDR2 (germline): MDHEN, SYDVKM. V was pared by 4 bases and J by 2 bases, with 12 bases between. The CDR3 reads CASSSGEVPGNTIYF. In nucleotides, the CDR3 is TGTGCCAGCAGTTCCGGGGAGGTTCCTGGAAACACCATATATTTT.

The V gene is TRBV2, the J gene TRBJ2-5, with 8 bases lining up with TRBD2. The last part of the DNA fits TRBJ2-3 better; the J call may be wrong. This CDR3 is built from 13 residues. The germline V gene encodes CDR1 SNHLY and CDR2 FYNNEI. CDR3 protein: CASSPGTRETQYF. DNA for the CDR3: TGTGCCAGCAGTCCCGGGACTAGGGAAACGCAGTATTTT.

This clonotype was observed at least ten times. V usage is TRBV5-1 and J usage is TRBJ1-1; D is uncertain. This CDR3 is 14 amino acids long. The germline V and J ends were trimmed by 1 base and 2 bases, with 9 bases remaining between them. CDR1 and CDR2 (germline): SGHRS, YFSETQ. CDR3 sequence: CASSLRADNTEAFF. DNA of the CDR3: TGCGCCAGCAGCTTGAGAGCGGATAACACTGAAGCTTTCTTT.

This clonotype was recorded many times. V is TRBV3-1 and J is TRBJ2-4; D uncertain. This CDR3 is 13 amino acids long. CDR1 is LGHDT, CDR2 YNNKEL, per germline (reference sequence). The V end lost 3 bases, the J end lost 8 bases, and 11 bases lay between the germline ends. CDR3 loop: CASSQGRVDIQYF. CDR3 coding DNA: TGTGCCAGCAGCCAGGGCCGGGTGGACATTCAGTACTTC.

The chain carries TRBV12-3 or TRBV12-4 and TRBJ2-1; D call uncertain. CDR3 size: 13 residues. Trimming shortened V by 6 bases and J by 4 bases, and 10 bases separated the two germline ends. The CDR3 region is CASRFGRYNEQFF. In DNA, the CDR3 is TGTGCCAGCAGATTCGGGCGTTACAATGAGCAGTTCTTC.

V and J are TRBV4-1 and TRBJ2-5; possible D gene TRBD1, 5 bases. Germline V CDR1 and CDR2: MGHRA, YSYEKL. The CDR3 spans 15 residues. Trimming left V 3 bases short and J 0 bases short, with 11 bases between. Written as DNA, the CDR3 is TGCGCCAGCAGCCAGGGGCCCCCGTACCAAGAGACCCAGTACTTC. Protein product: CASSQGPPYQETQYF.

The chain uses TRBV2 and TRBJ1-6; D remains unclear. Trimming removed 5 bases at V and 3 bases at J, with 8 bases between. Germline-derived CDR1 and CDR2 are SNHLY and FYNNEI. The CDR3 is 14 residues long. The CDR3: CASSSLIYNSPLHF. The CDR3 coding sequence is TGTGCCAGCAGTAGCTTGATCTATAATTCACCCCTCCACTTT.

This clonotype was seen at least ten times. In DNA form, the CDR3 reads TGTGCCATCAGTGACAAGAGGCCGATGACGTACGAGCAGTACTTC. It specifies CAISDKRPMTYEQYF. The V and J genes are TRBV10-3 and TRBJ2-7; unclear D gene. The CDR3 loop spans 15 amino acids. Germline V gene data show CDR1 as ENHRY and CDR2 as SYGVKD. V lost 3 bases, J lost 4 bases, and 16 bases lay in between.

Of note for this clonotype: One base away lies a much larger clone, so this may be a sequencing read error. V gene TRBV6-2 or TRBV6-3 combines with J gene TRBJ2-7, with TRBD2 matching over 9 bases. Trimming at V came to 6 bases and at J to 6 bases, leaving 9 bases not matched to a gene. The CDR3 loop spans 14 amino acids. Germline CDR1 reads MNHEY; CDR2 reads SVGEGT. The CDR3: CASSLRGRDCEQYF. CDR3 in DNA: TGTGCCAGCAGCCTCCGCGGGAGGGACTGCGAGCAGTACTTC.

This clonotype was detected once. The chain has TRBV4-1 and TRBJ2-5; 10 bases are shared with TRBD2. The CDR3 is made up of 16 amino acids. Germline V gives CDR1 MGHRA, CDR2 YSYEKL. J lost 3 bases, V lost 4 bases, and 8 bases had no gene match. The CDR3 coding sequence is TGCGCCAGCAGCCGAAGCGGGAGGGCCCGAGAAGAGACCCAGTACTTC. It translates to CASSRSGRAREETQYF.

The rearrangement uses TRBV2 and TRBJ2-1; the D is unclear. Germline V gives CDR1 SNHLY, CDR2 FYNNEI. V was trimmed by 4 bases and J by 3 bases, leaving 13 bases between them. The CDR3 length is 15 residues. In nucleotides, the CDR3 is TGTGCCAGCAGTGGACGGAAGGGATACTACAATGAGCAGTTCTTC. Its translation is CASSGRKGYYNEQFF.

This clonotype was counted only a few times. The chain recombines TRBV6-5 with TRBJ2-7; no clear D. V lost 0 bases and J lost 7, with 10 bases in between. Germline CDR1 and CDR2: MNHEY and SVGAGI. This CDR3 spans 13 amino acids. Written as DNA, the CDR3 is TGTGCCAGCAGTTACTCGGTGGATATGGAGCAGTACTTC. Protein sequence: CASSYSVDMEQYF.

The chain is built from TRBV20-1 and TRBJ1-5; possible D gene TRBD1, 6 bases. The V gene's germline CDR1 is DFQATT and CDR2 SNEGSKA (reference sequence). The V gene lost 0 bases and the J gene lost 3 bases, with 12 bases spanning the gap. The CDR3 has 15 amino acids. DNA of the CDR3: TGCAGTGCTAGAGAGGCAGGGGAGGTCAATCAGCCCCAGCATTTT. Encoded protein: CSAREAGEVNQPQHF.

The V gene is TRBV15, the J gene TRBJ2-7; 10 positions agree with TRBD2. The CDR3 runs to 15 residues. J lost 5 bases, V lost 5 bases, and 9 bases had no gene match. Germline CDR1 and CDR2: LNHNV and YYDKDF (reference sequence). In DNA form, the CDR3 reads TGTGCCACCAGCTTTCAGCGGGAGGGCCTTAACGAGCAGTACTTC. Protein sequence: CATSFQREGLNEQYF.

This clonotype was seen many times. The chain combines TRBV28 with TRBJ2-2; D tentatively reads TRBD1 or TRBD2 (5 bases each). V lost 3 bases and J 3 bases, leaving 17 bases between the germline ends. There are 17 residues in the CDR3. Germline V lookup: CDR1 MDHEN, CDR2 SYDVKM. The CDR3 bases are TGTGCCAGCAGTTTGATTGGGGGTTTAGTACACACCGGGGAGCTGTTTTTT. It yields the protein CASSLIGGLVHTGELFF.

This clonotype occurred many times. The rearrangement joins TRBV28 to TRBJ2-2; D gene ambiguous. The length of the CDR3 is 14 residues. V was clipped by 7 bases and J by 6 bases, with 15 bases between them. The V gene's germline CDR1 is MDHEN and CDR2 SYDVKM. CDR3 in amino acids: CASKYEFLSGELFF. CDR3 sequence (DNA): TGTGCCAGCAAATATGAGTTTTTGTCCGGGGAGCTGTTTTTT. Full variable domain (rest looked up from reference TRBV28 and TRBJ2-2): DVKVTQSSRYLVKRTGEKVFLECVQDMDHENMFWYRQDPGLGLRLIYFSYDVKMKEKGDIPEGYSVSREKKERFSLILESASTNQTSMYLCASKYEFLSGELFFGEGSRLTVL.

This sequence joins TRBV28 and TRBJ2-6; TRBD1 matches at 8 bases. The CDR3 is 19 amino acids. Germline trimming cut 4 bases from V and 2 bases from J; bases unmatched to any gene: 13. Germline-derived CDR1 and CDR2 are MDHEN and SYDVKM. The CDR3 DNA reads TGTGCCAGCAGTTCCGTGGGTCCCGGGACAGGCCCTGGGGCCAACGTCCTGACTTTC. This codes for CASSSVGPGTGPGANVLTF.

This chain links TRBV6-5 with TRBJ2-2; TRBD1 aligns across 7 bases. Germline V gene sequence: CDR1 MNHEY, CDR2 SVGAGI. The CDR3 contains 17 residues. V shed 2 bases and J 4 bases; nucleotides not matched to a gene: 10. CDR3 in amino acids: CASSYMPGTASTGELFF. The CDR3 bases are TGTGCCAGCAGTTACATGCCCGGGACAGCATCCACCGGGGAGCTGTTTTTT.

This chain links TRBV20-1 with TRBJ1-1, with no clear D. CDR1 and CDR2 from the germline V gene are DFQATT and SNEGSKA (reference sequence). This CDR3 spans 14 amino acids. The V end was cut by 1 base, the J end by 2 bases, with 11 bases between. The CDR3 loop is CSARGAGPNTEAFF. In nucleotides, the CDR3 is TGCAGTGCTAGAGGGGCAGGACCAAACACTGAAGCTTTCTTT.

Regarding this clonotype: The CDR3 carries no conserved terminal phenylalanine or tryptophan, so it likely arises from a read error. The chain combines TRBV28 with TRBJ2-7, with D unclear. CDR1 and CDR2 (germline): MDHEN, SYDVKM. CDR3 size: 10 residues. Trimming took off 4 bases at V and 6 bases at J, with 4 bases between the two ends. The CDR3 sequence: CASSSGEQYL. CDR3 bases: TGTGCCAGCAGTTCTGGCGAGCAGTACCTC.

In this sample, this clonotype turned up a few times. The CDR3 bases are TGTGCCTGGAGGTCGGCTACTAATGAAAAACTGTTTTTT. Its protein product is CAWRSATNEKLFF. The genes are TRBV30 and TRBJ1-4; D unresolved. Per the germline V gene, CDR1 is GTSNPN and CDR2 is SVGIG (reference sequence). V was pared by 3 bases and J by 2 bases, with 7 bases between. CDR3 size: 13 residues.

CDR3 in amino acids: CASSSNPGMNTEAFF. CDR3 DNA sequence: TGTGCCAGCAGTTCAAATCCCGGAATGAACACTGAAGCTTTCTTT. The chain joins TRBV28 to TRBJ1-1, with D unresolved. Trimming stripped 4 bases from V and 0 bases from J, with 12 bases between. The length of the CDR3 is 15 residues. Germline lookup yields CDR1 MDHEN and CDR2 SYDVKM. Filled out from reference TRBV28 and TRBJ1-1, the complete variable domain reads DVKVTQSSRYLVKRTGEKVFLECVQDMDHENMFWYRQDPGLGLRLIYFSYDVKMKEKGDIPEGYSVSREKKERFSLILESASTNQTSMYLCASSSNPGMNTEAFFGQGTRLTVV.

This clonotype was recorded many times. This sequence joins TRBV28 and TRBJ2-7; TRBD1 might be the D (6 bases). V shed 6 bases and J shed 3 bases, with 15 bases lying between them. Germline-derived CDR1 and CDR2 are MDHEN and SYDVKM. This CDR3 is 14 amino acids long. The DNA of the CDR3 is TGTGCCAGCAGCTTTCGCGGACAGAGCTACGAGCAGTACTTC. This translates into CASSFRGQSYEQYF.

This clonotype was observed at least ten times. This chain joins TRBV9 and TRBJ2-2; D may be TRBD2 (5 bases). The CDR3 consists of 15 residues. The V gene lost 1 base and the J gene lost 0 bases, with 7 bases spanning the gap. The germline CDR1 and CDR2 sequences are SGDLS and YYNGEE. The CDR3 loop is CASSVTGTNTGELFF. The CDR3 nucleotides read TGTGCCAGCAGCGTAACGGGAACGAACACCGGGGAGCTGTTTTTT.

In this sample, this clonotype turned up many times. The chain employs TRBV29-1 and TRBJ2-5, with TRBD2 identical over 8 bases. This CDR3 has 12 amino acids. The V and J ends lost 7 bases and 5 bases, in that order; junction bases with no gene match: 6. The germline gives CDR1 SQVTM, CDR2 ANQGSEA. This CDR3 reads CSGTTGGETQYF. As DNA, the CDR3 is TGCAGCGGCACCACGGGGGGGGAGACCCAGTACTTC.

This clonotype was counted between two and nine times. The V gene is TRBV29-1, the J gene TRBJ2-7, with D unclear. Trimming cost V 4 bases and J 0 bases, with 16 bases left between them. The CDR3 sequence is 15 residues long. Germline V CDR1 and CDR2: SQVTM, ANQGSEA. CDR3 nucleotide sequence: TGCAGCGTTGGAAACGGACCGTTGAGCTCCTACGAGCAGTACTTC. It translates to CSVGNGPLSSYEQYF.

The chain combines TRBV18 with TRBJ1-1; D is undetermined. The CDR3 runs 14 residues. Germline V gene lookup returns CDR1 KGHSH and CDR2 LQKENI. V gave up 3 bases and J gave up 1 base, with 9 bases separating them. This chain's CDR3 is CASSPTLGNTEAFF. As DNA, the CDR3 is TGTGCCAGCTCACCGACTCTAGGGAACACTGAAGCTTTCTTT.

This clonotype was found many times. The chain uses TRBV28 and TRBJ2-7; D call uncertain. V lost 7 bases and J lost 4, with 14 bases in between. The CDR3 runs 13 residues. Germline lookup yields CDR1 MDHEN and CDR2 SYDVKM. CDR3 loop: CASNLQVAYEQYF. In DNA, the CDR3 is TGTGCCAGCAACCTCCAGGTCGCATACGAGCAGTACTTC.

This clonotype has only a few counts. The rearrangement uses TRBV30 and TRBJ2-2; 11 bases line up with TRBD2. CDR1 and CDR2 from the germline V gene are GTSNPN and SVGIG (reference sequence). CDR3 length: 16 amino acids. V shed 0 bases and J 2 bases; nucleotides not matched to a gene: 2. The CDR3 reads CAWSVGTSGNTGELFF. CDR3 coding DNA: TGTGCCTGGAGTGTTGGGACTAGCGGTAACACCGGGGAGCTGTTTTTT.

This rearrangement joins TRBV10-3 to TRBJ1-1; no definite D call. The CDR3 totals 15 residues. V lost 7 bases, J lost 1 base, and 16 bases lay in between. The germline V gene encodes CDR1 ENHRY and CDR2 SYGVKD. CDR3 amino acids: CAINRQNTGNTEAFF. DNA of the CDR3: TGTGCCATCAATCGCCAAAATACGGGGAACACTGAAGCTTTCTTT.